The rows below give T cell receptor beta chains drawn from one sample of a study of blood T cell repertoires in COVID-19. Sequenced by immunoSEQ multiplex PCR; TCRdb stores in-frame clones only, minus some. The sample lists a few hundred thousand clones; 90% were seen once. Material: peripheral blood. These receptors were obtained from a woman aged 25 to 39 with COVID-19, enrolled during active disease. Each CDR3 is given with its conserved first and last residue. The D gene is left open where the match is weak. Where a row states a size, it is once, few, many or the class of an expanded clone; other rows omit it.

.	TRBV15	16	TRBJ1-4	.	TGTGCCACCAGTATCCTATCCGCAGGGGTTAATGAAAAACTGTTTTTT	CATSILSAGVNEKLFF
.	TRBV14	16	TRBJ2-7	.	TGTGCCAGCAGTCCTAGCTCAATTACCGGCTCCTACGAGCAGTACTTC	CASSPSSITGSYEQYF
.	TRBV21-1	15	TRBJ2-1	.	TGTGCCATTCCGCCGATCTCGCCCAGCTACAATGAGCAGTTCTTC	CAIPPISPSYNEQFF
.	TRBV11-3	14	TRBJ2-1	few	TGTGCCAGCAGCTTCGACAGCCTGGGCAATGAGCAGTTCTTC	CASSFDSLGNEQFF
.	TRBV6-5	13	TRBJ2-7	.	TGTGCCAGCAAAAGGCAGCGGGCCTACGAGCAGTACTTC	CASKRQRAYEQYF
TRBD2	TRBV7-9	15	TRBJ2-3	.	TGTGCCAGCAGCTATAGCGGGACCCTCACAGATACGCAGTATTTT	CASSYSGTLTDTQYF
.	TRBV28	14	TRBJ1-2	.	TGTGCCAGCAACCGCCGTACTATCTCTTATGGCTACACCTTC	CASNRRTISYGYTF
TRBD2	TRBV4-1	18	TRBJ2-1	.	TGCGCCAGCAGCCAAGAGTATACCCCAGCGGGACCATACAATGAGCAGTTCTTC	CASSQEYTPAGPYNEQFF
.	TRBV9	13	TRBJ1-2	.	TGTGCCAGCAGCGTAGACGGGGGCTATGGCTACACCTTC	CASSVDGGYGYTF
.	TRBV9	13	TRBJ1-5	.	TGTGCCAGCAGTCGGGTGGCGGGCCAGCCCCAGCATTTT	CASSRVAGQPQHF
.	TRBV10-3	15	TRBJ1-3	.	TGTGCCATCAGTGAGGGGCGATTCTCTGGAAACACCATATATTTT	CAISEGRFSGNTIYF
.	TRBV28	15	TRBJ1-2	.	TGTGCCAGCAGTTTGGCAGGGGACTACGCCTATGGCTACACCTTC	CASSLAGDYAYGYTF
TRBD2	TRBV7-9	15	TRBJ2-1	.	TGTGCCAGCAGCCTGGGACTAGCGGGAGGGAATGAGCAGTTCTTC	CASSLGLAGGNEQFF
TRBD1	TRBV30	14	TRBJ1-4	.	TGTGCCTGGAACCAGGGGGCAACTAATGAAAAACTGTTTTTT	CAWNQGATNEKLFF
.	TRBV6-2/TRBV6-3	16	TRBJ2-3	.	TGTGCCAGCAGTTTAGTAACAGCCTCTAGCACAGATACGCAGTATTTT	CASSLVTASSTDTQYF
.	TRBV29-1	11	TRBJ1-1	.	TGCAGCGTTGTTAGGGGCCCTGAAGCTTTCTTT	CSVVRGPEAFF
.	TRBV5-1	15	TRBJ2-7	once	TGCGCCAGCAGCCTGGGAGGGACAGCTTATTACGAGCAGTACTTC	CASSLGGTAYYEQYF
.	TRBV4-1	16	TRBJ1-1	.	TGCGCCAGCAGCCGAGACCTCAGGGAAGTCAACACTGAAGCTTTCTTT	CASSRDLREVNTEAFF
TRBD2	TRBV5-4	15	TRBJ2-7	few	TGTGCCAGCAGCTTGGAAAGCGGGAGGGCCTACGAGCAGTACTTC	CASSLESGRAYEQYF
TRBD2	TRBV5-4	14	TRBJ2-7	once	TGTGCCAGCAGCTCCCCCCTAGCGGGAGGCGAGCAGTACTTC	CASSSPLAGGEQYF
.	TRBV5-1	14	TRBJ2-5	.	TGCGCCAGCAGACCCCCGGGAGTTCAAGAGACCCAGTACTTC	CASRPPGVQETQYF
TRBD1	TRBV27	14	TRBJ2-1	.	TGTGCCAGCAGTTTCGGGACAGGGTACAATGAGCAGTTCTTC	CASSFGTGYNEQFF
.	TRBV19	12	TRBJ1-2	.	TGTGCCAGCCTTCAGATGCCCTATGGCTACACCTTC	CASLQMPYGYTF
.	TRBV28	15	TRBJ2-7	.	TGTGCCAGCAGTCTCGCGGGGGCAAAGTCCTACGAGCAGTACTTC	CASSLAGAKSYEQYF
TRBD2	TRBV29-1	15	TRBJ2-1	.	TGCAGCGCCGTCCCCGGGAGGGCAGCCTACAATGAGCAGTTCTTC	CSAVPGRAAYNEQFF
.	TRBV30	14	TRBJ2-4	.	TGTGCCTGGAGCCTGGGGGGGGCCCAGGGGATTCAGTACTTC	CAWSLGGAQGIQYF
.	TRBV6-5	13	TRBJ2-1	.	TGTGCCAGCAGTCTAGACGAAGACAATGAGCAGTTCTTC	CASSLDEDNEQFF
.	TRBV24-1	12	TRBJ2-3	.	TGTGCCACCACCAACGGAGCGGATACGCAGTATTTT	CATTNGADTQYF
.	TRBV5-1	13	TRBJ2-7	.	TGCGCCAGCAGCCTATTAGCGAGCTACGAGCAGTACTTC	CASSLLASYEQYF
.	TRBV10-2	14	TRBJ2-2	.	TGCGCCAGCAGGGGGGGGGCGGACACCGGGGAGCTGTTTTTT	CASRGGADTGELFF
TRBD1	TRBV6-5	14	TRBJ2-7	.	TGTGCCAGCAGCCAGAACAGGGGCCTATACGAGCAGTACTTC	CASSQNRGLYEQYF
TRBD1	TRBV7-2	14	TRBJ2-7	.	TGTGCCAGCAGCGGACAGGGAAACTCCTACGAGCAGTACTTC	CASSGQGNSYEQYF
TRBD2	TRBV28	15	TRBJ2-7	.	TGTGCCAGCATCAAACCTGCTAGCGGAAATTACGAGCAGTACTTC	CASIKPASGNYEQYF
TRBD2	TRBV25-1	12	TRBJ2-1	.	TGTGCCAGCAGTCGCAGGGAGGGTGAGCAGTTCTTC	CASSRREGEQFF
TRBD2	TRBV3-1/TRBV3-2	15	TRBJ2-7	.	TGTGCCAGCAGCGAGACTAGCGGGAGAGAGGGCGAGCAGTACTTC	CASSETSGREGEQYF
.	TRBV18	14	TRBJ2-3	.	TGTGCCAGCTCACCCGTACTGGGCACAGATACGCAGTATTTT	CASSPVLGTDTQYF
TRBD1	TRBV15	16	TRBJ2-5	.	TGTGCCACCAGCAGAACCAACAGGGGCGGGCGAGAGACCCAGTACTTC	CATSRTNRGGRETQYF
.	TRBV19	13	TRBJ2-7	.	TGTGCCAGTAGTCTAGACACATTCTACGAGCAGTACTTC	CASSLDTFYEQYF
TRBD1	TRBV5-1	14	TRBJ1-1	.	TGCGCCAGCACCACCAGGGGGCAGAACACTGAAGCTTTCTTT	CASTTRGQNTEAFF
TRBD1	TRBV28	15	TRBJ1-2	once	TGTGCCAGCAGTTTCTCCCCGGGACAGGGCTATGGCTACACCTTC	CASSFSPGQGYGYTF
.	TRBV5-1	17	TRBJ1-4	once	TGCGCCAGCCGCCAAGACGGGGGGAGAGTAGCTAATGAAAAACTGTTTTTT	CASRQDGGRVANEKLFF
TRBD2	TRBV19	14	TRBJ2-7	.	TGTGCCAGTAGTATAGGAGCGGGAAAATACGAGCAGTACTTC	CASSIGAGKYEQYF
TRBD2	TRBV24-1	13	TRBJ2-1	.	TGTGCCACCAGGCTAGCGGGAGGCAATGAGCAGTTCTTC	CATRLAGGNEQFF
.	TRBV7-3	15	TRBJ2-1	.	TGTGCCAGCAGCTTAAGTGGCGGAACATACAATGAGCAGTTCTTC	CASSLSGGTYNEQFF
TRBD1	TRBV3-1/TRBV3-2	12	TRBJ2-1	.	TGTGCCAGCAACACAGGGGGCCATGAGCAGTTCTTC	CASNTGGHEQFF
TRBD1	TRBV6-6	15	TRBJ1-6	.	TGTGCCAGCAGTTACCGCGGGCAGGGGGGATCACCCCTCCACTTT	CASSYRGQGGSPLHF
.	TRBV6-5	13	TRBJ1-1	.	TGTGCCAGCAGTTACGTGGCAGATACTGAAGCTTTCTTT	CASSYVADTEAFF
.	TRBV4-3	12	TRBJ2-2	.	TGCGCCAGCAGCCAAAGCGCCGGGGAGCTGTTTTTT	CASSQSAGELFF
.	TRBV28	14	TRBJ1-5	.	TGTGCCAGCAGCCCCAGAGGCTTCAATCAGCCCCAGCATTTT	CASSPRGFNQPQHF
TRBD2	TRBV7-9	15	TRBJ2-1	.	TGTGCCAGCTCGATAGCGGGAGTAAGGGACAATGAGCAGTTCTTC	CASSIAGVRDNEQFF
.	TRBV9	13	TRBJ1-1	.	TGTGCCAGCAGCGTAGGAGTTTACACTGAAGCTTTCTTT	CASSVGVYTEAFF
TRBD1	TRBV4-3	15	TRBJ1-1	once	TGCGCCAGCAGCCAGGTACAGACAGGGGGCACTGAAGCTTTCTTT	CASSQVQTGGTEAFF
.	TRBV9	14	TRBJ1-1	.	TGTGCCAGCAGCGTAGGGACATCCTACACTGAAGCTTTCTTT	CASSVGTSYTEAFF
.	TRBV6-5	13	TRBJ2-5	.	TGTGCCAGCAGTTCCAGGGGATTGGGGACCCAGTACTTC	CASSSRGLGTQYF
.	TRBV24-1	14	TRBJ2-7	.	TGTGCCACCAGTGATCGCCTTTCGCGGGACGAGCAGTACTTC	CATSDRLSRDEQYF
TRBD2	TRBV5-6	17	TRBJ2-1	.	TGTGCCAGCAACCAGCTAGCGGGGGTCACGGACTACAATGAGCAGTTCTTC	CASNQLAGVTDYNEQFF
TRBD1	TRBV10-3	14	TRBJ1-1	.	TGTGCCATCAACCGACAGGGTCAGGGTACTGAAGCTTTCTTT	CAINRQGQGTEAFF
.	TRBV25-1	15	TRBJ1-2	.	TGTGCCAGCAGTGAATCGGTAAACCTTTTCGCCGGCTACACCTTC	CASSESVNLFAGYTF
TRBD1	TRBV5-6	15	TRBJ1-5	.	TGTGCCAGCAGCTTTATGACAGGGGATTCTCAGCCCCAGCATTTT	CASSFMTGDSQPQHF
.	TRBV7-8	12	TRBJ2-7	.	TGTGCCAGCAACGGCAGGGACTACGAGCAGTACTTC	CASNGRDYEQYF